This TCR beta chain emerged from a study of OX40 agonist ivuxolimab in advanced cancers. Study summary: Patients received the agonistic anti-OX40 (CD134) antibody ivuxolimab.

Germline V gene sequence: CDR1 SGHTA, CDR2 FQGNSA. The CDR3 contains 14 residues. Trimming removed 3 bases from V and 4 bases from J, with 12 bases in between. Sequenced by immunoSEQ multiplex PCR; TCRdb stores in-frame clones only, minus some. The sample records around 59,000 clones, roughly 86% being singletons. The TCR sequence derives from an adult with an advanced solid tumor such as melanoma, head and neck, liver or kidney cancer. The specimen was CD4+ or CD8+ T cells sorted from blood, collected in a trial of the OX40 agonist ivuxolimab. V is TRBV7-2 and J is TRBJ1-2; D gene uncertain. CDR3 sequence reads: CASSLGGKLYGYTF. Written as DNA, the CDR3 is TGTGCCAGCAGCTTGGGCGGAAAACTCTATGGCTACACCTTC.